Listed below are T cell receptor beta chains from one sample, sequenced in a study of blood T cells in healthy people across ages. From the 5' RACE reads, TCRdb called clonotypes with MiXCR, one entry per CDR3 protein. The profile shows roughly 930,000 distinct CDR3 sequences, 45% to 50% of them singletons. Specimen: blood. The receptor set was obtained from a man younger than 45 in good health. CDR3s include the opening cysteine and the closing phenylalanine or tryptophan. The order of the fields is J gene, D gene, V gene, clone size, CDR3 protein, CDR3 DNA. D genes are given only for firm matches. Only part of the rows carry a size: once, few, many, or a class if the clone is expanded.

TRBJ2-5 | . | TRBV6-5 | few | CASSRSMVETQYF | TGTGCCAGCAGCAGGTCAATGGTGGAGACCCAGTACTTC
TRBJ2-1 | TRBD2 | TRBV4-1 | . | CASSHPPAGGYNGQFF | TGCGCCAGCAGCCACCCCCCAGCGGGGGGTTACAATGGGCAGTTCTTC
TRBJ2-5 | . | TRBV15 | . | CATSSARDGETQYF | TGTGCCACCAGCAGTGCTCGAGACGGGGAGACCCAGTACTTC
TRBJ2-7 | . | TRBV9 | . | CASSVGMTDYPYEQYF | TGTGCCAGCAGCGTAGGAATGACGGACTACCCCTACGAGCAGTACTTC
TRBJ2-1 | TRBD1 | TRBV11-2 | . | CASGAGTGFHNEQFF | TGTGCCAGCGGCGCCGGGACAGGGTTCCACAATGAGCAGTTCTTC
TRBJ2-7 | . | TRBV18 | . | CASSPPAGTPIYEQYF | TGTGCCAGCTCACCACCCGCAGGTACTCCAATCTACGAGCAGTACTTC
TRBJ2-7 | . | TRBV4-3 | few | CASSQGLAFNEQYF | TGCGCCAGCAGCCAAGGCCTAGCGTTCAACGAGCAGTACTTC
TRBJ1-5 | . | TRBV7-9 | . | CASSLEKGLGNQPQHF | TGTGCCAGCAGCTTAGAAAAGGGTTTGGGCAATCAGCCCCAGCATTTT
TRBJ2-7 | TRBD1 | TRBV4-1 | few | CASSQVWTGVSHEQYF | TGCGCCAGCAGCCAGGTATGGACAGGGGTGAGTCACGAGCAGTACTTC
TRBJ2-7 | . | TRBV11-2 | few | CASSFRPPGGGYSYEQYF | TGTGCCAGCAGCTTCAGGCCCCCCGGTGGCGGCTACTCCTACGAGCAGTACTTC
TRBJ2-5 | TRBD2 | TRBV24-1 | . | CATSDLGDGRETQYF | TGTGCCACCAGTGATTTAGGGGACGGGAGGGAGACCCAGTACTTC
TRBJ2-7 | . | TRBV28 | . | CASVAGVTPYEQYF | TGTGCCAGCGTGGCCGGGGTGACTCCCTACGAGCAGTACTTC
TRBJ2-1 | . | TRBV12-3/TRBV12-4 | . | CASTMVGYNEQFF | TGTGCCAGCACGATGGTTGGCTACAATGAGCAGTTCTTC
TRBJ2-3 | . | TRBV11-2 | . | CASSLATSGPDTQYF | TGTGCCAGCAGCTTAGCAACTTCCGGGCCAGATACGCAGTATTTT
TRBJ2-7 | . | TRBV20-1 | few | CSAEFGGRYEQYF | TGCAGTGCTGAGTTTGGGGGACGCTACGAGCAGTACTTC
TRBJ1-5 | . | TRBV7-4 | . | CASRRGVRQPQHF | TGTGCCAGCAGACGGGGCGTACGTCAGCCCCAGCATTTT
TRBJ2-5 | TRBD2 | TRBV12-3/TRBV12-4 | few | CASSLTGGFQETQYF | TGTGCCAGCAGTTTGACGGGGGGGTTCCAAGAGACCCAGTACTTC
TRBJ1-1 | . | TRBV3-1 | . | CASSQERLRGAAFF | TGTGCCAGCAGCCAAGAACGTTTAAGGGGGGCGGCTTTCTTT
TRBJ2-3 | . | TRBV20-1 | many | CSARDRGTSTDTQYF | TGCAGTGCTAGAGATCGCGGGACTAGCACAGATACGCAGTATTTT
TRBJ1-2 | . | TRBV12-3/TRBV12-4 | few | CASSTATPYGYTF | TGTGCCAGCAGCACCGCGACACCCTATGGCTACACCTTC
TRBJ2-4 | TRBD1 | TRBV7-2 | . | CASSLMPTGGRQYF | TGTGCCAGCAGCTTAATGCCAACAGGGGGCAGGCAGTACTTC
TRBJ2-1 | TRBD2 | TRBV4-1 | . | CASSQEYTSGGFSSYNEQFF | TGCGCCAGCAGCCAAGAGTATACTAGCGGGGGATTCAGCTCCTACAATGAGCAGTTCTTC
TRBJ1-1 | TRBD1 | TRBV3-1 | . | CASSPYSTTGDTEAFF | TGTGCCAGCAGCCCTTATTCGACGACAGGGGACACTGAAGCTTTCTTT
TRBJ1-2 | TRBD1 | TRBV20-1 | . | CSATGTGAGGYTF | TGCAGTGCTACCGGGACAGGGGCGGGTGGCTACACCTTC
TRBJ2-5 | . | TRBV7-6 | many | CASSMGRQETQYF | TGTGCCAGCAGCATGGGGCGGCAAGAGACCCAGTACTTC
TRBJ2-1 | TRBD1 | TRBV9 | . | CVSSTPGQGIDEQFF | TGTGTCAGCAGCACCCCGGGACAGGGTATCGATGAGCAGTTCTTC
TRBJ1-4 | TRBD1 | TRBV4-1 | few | CASTLQGKTNEKLFF | TGCGCCAGCACTCTACAGGGGAAAACTAATGAAAAACTGTTTTTT
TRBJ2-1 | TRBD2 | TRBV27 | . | CASSSERGGYNEQFF | TGTGCCAGCAGTTCCGAGCGGGGGGGATACAATGAGCAGTTCTTC
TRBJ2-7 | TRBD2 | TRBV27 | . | CASSLGLAADYEQYF | TGTGCCAGCAGCCTAGGACTAGCGGCGGACTACGAGCAGTACTTC
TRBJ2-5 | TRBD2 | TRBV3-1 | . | CASSQMRGTQETQYF | TGTGCCAGCAGCCAAATGCGGGGGACCCAAGAGACCCAGTACTTC
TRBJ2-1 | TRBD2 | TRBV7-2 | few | CASSLLSGGASHEQFF | TGTGCCAGCAGCTTATTGAGCGGGGGGGCATCTCATGAGCAGTTCTTC
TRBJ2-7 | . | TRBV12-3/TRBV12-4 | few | CASSVADSPYEQYF | TGTGCCAGCAGTGTAGCAGACAGCCCCTACGAGCAGTACTTC
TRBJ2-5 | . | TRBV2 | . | CASNLRETQYF | TGTGCCAGCAACTTGCGGGAGACCCAGTACTTC
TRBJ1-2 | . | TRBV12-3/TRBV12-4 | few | CASSFTRSINYGYTF | TGTGCCAGCAGTTTTACCAGGTCCATCAACTATGGCTACACCTTC
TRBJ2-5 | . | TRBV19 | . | CASSIWRRGEETQYF | TGTGCCAGTAGTATTTGGCGCAGGGGGGAAGAGACCCAGTACTTC
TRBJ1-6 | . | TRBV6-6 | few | CASSLKINSPLHF | TGTGCCAGCAGCCTCAAGATAAATTCACCCCTCCACTTT
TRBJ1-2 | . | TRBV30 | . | CAWSLGGPNYGYTF | TGTGCCTGGAGTCTCGGCGGGCCTAACTATGGCTACACCTTC
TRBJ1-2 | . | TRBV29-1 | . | CSVEDTRGYTF | TGCAGCGTTGAAGACACCAGGGGCTACACCTTC
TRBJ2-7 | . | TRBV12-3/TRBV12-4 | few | CASSPGRWRDEQYF | TGTGCCAGCAGTCCAGGACGGTGGCGCGACGAGCAGTACTTC
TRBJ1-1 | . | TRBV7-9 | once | CASRGGGTDAFF | TGTGCCAGCAGAGGAGGTGGGACTGACGCTTTCTTT
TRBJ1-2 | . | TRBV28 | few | CASSYGSYGYTF | TGTGCCAGCAGTTACGGCAGCTATGGCTACACCTTC